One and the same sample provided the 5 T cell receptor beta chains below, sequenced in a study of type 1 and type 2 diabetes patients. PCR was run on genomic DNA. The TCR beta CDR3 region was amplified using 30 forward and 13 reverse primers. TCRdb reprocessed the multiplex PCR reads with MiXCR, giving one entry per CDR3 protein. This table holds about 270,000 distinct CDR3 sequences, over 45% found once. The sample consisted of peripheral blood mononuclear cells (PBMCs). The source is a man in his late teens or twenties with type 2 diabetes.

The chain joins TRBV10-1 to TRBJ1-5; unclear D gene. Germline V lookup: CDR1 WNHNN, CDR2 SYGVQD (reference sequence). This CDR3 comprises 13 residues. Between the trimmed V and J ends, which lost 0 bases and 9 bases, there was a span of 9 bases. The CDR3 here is CASSESVTGPQHF. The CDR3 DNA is TGCGCCAGCAGTGAGTCGGTGACGGGGCCCCAGCATTTT.

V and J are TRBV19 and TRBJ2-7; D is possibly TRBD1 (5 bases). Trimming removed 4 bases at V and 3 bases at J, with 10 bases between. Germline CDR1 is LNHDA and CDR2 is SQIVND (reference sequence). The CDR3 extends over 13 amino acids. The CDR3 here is CASSTTDNYEQYF. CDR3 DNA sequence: TGTGCCAGTAGTACCACGGACAACTACGAGCAGTACTTC.

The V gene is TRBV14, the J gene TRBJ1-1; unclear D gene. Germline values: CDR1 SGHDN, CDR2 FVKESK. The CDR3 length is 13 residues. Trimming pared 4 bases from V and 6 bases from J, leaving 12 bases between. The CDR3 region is CASSLYAGAEAFF. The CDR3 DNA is TGTGCCAGCAGCCTCTACGCGGGCGCTGAAGCTTTCTTT.

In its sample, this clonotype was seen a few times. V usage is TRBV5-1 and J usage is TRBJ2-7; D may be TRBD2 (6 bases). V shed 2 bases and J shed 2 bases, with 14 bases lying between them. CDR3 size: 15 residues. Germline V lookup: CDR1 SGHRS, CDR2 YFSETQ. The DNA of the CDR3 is TGCGCCAGCAGCTTATCGGGGGACGTCACCTACGAGCAGTACTTC. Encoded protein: CASSLSGDVTYEQYF.

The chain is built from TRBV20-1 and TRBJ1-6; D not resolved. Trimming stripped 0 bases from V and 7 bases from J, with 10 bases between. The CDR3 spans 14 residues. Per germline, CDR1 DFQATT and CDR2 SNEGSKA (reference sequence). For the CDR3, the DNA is TGCAGTGCTAGAGATTATGGCAGAAATTCACCCCTCCACTTT. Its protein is CSARDYGRNSPLHF.